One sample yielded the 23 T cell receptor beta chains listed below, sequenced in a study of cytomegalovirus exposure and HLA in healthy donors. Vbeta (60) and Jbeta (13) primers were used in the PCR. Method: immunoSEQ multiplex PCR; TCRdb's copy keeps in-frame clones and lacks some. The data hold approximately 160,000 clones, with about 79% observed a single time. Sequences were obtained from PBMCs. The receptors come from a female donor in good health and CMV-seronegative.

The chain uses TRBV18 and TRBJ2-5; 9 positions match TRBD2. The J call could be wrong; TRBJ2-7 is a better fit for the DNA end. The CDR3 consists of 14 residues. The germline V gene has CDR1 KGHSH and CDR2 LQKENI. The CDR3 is CASSPSGSSYEQYF. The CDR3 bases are TGTGCCAGCTCACCTAGCGGGAGCTCCTACGAGCAGTACTTC.

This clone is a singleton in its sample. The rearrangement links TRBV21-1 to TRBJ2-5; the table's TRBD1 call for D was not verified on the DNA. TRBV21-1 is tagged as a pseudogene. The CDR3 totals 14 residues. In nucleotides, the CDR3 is TGTGCCAGCAGCGAGGGACAGTCAGAGAAGACCCAGTACTTC. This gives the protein CASSEGQSEKTQYF.

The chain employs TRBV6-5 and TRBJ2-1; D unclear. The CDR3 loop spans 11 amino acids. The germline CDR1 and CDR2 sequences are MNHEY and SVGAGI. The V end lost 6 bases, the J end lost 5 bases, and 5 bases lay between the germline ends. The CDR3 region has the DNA TGTGCCAGCAGGAGAAACAATGAGCAGTTCTTC. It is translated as CASRRNNEQFF.

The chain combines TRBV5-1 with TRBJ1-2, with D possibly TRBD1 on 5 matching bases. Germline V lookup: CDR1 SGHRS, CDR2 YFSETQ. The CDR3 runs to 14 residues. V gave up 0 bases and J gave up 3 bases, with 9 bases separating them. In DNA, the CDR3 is TGCGCCAGCAGCTTGGGACAGTCTTACTATGGCTACACCTTC. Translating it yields CASSLGQSYYGYTF.

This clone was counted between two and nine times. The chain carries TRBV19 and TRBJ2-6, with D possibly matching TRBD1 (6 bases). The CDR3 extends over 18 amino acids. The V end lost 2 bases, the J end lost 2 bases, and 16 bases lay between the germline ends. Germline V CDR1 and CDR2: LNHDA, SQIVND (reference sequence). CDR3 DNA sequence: TGTGCCAGTAGTATAAACAGGGATTATCGGACTGGGGCCAACGTCCTGACTTTC. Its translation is CASSINRDYRTGANVLTF.

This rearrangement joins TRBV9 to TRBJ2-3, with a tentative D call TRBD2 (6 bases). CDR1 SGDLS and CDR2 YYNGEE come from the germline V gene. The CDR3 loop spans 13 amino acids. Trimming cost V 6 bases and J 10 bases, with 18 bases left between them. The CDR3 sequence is CASTGVAGTSQYF. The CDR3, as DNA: TGTGCCAGCACGGGGGTGGCGGGGACTTCGCAGTATTTT.

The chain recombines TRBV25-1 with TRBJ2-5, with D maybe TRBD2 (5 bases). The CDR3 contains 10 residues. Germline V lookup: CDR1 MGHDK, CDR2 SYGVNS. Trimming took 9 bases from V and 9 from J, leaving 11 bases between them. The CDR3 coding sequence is TGTGCCAGACCCGCCGGGGCCCAGTACTTC. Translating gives CARPAGAQYF.

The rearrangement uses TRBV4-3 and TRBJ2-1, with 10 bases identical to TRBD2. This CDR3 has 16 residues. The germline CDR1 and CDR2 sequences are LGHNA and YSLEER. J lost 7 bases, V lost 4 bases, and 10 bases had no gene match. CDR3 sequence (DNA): TGCGCCAGCAGCCCGTTTAGCGGGAGGAGGAATAATGAGCAGTTCTTC. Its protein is CASSPFSGRRNNEQFF.

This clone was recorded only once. CDR3 sequence reads: CASSMAGGRGEEQYF. Here the CDR3 DNA reads TGCGCCAGCAGCATGGCCGGGGGAAGGGGAGAGGAGCAGTACTTC. The V gene is TRBV5-1, the J gene TRBJ2-5; a weak D match, TRBD2 (6 bases). Germline CDR1 is SGHRS and CDR2 is YFSETQ. The CDR3 covers 15 residues. Trimming stripped 4 bases from V and 11 bases from J, with 24 bases between.

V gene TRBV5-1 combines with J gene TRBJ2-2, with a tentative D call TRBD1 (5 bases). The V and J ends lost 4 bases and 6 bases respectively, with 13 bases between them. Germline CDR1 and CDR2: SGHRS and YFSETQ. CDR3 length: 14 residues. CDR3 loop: CASSLDRLPGELFF. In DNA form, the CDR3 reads TGCGCCAGCAGCCTCGACAGACTCCCCGGGGAGCTGTTTTTT.

The CDR3 coding sequence is TGTGCCAGCAGCTCGAATCAGGGCTATACGCAGTATTTT. Translated: CASSSNQGYTQYF. The chain links TRBV5-4 to TRBJ2-3, with a weak D call TRBD1 (5 bases). The CDR3 runs 13 residues. Germline CDR1 SGHNT, CDR2 YYREEE (reference sequence). V shed 3 bases and J shed 7 bases, with 12 bases lying between them.

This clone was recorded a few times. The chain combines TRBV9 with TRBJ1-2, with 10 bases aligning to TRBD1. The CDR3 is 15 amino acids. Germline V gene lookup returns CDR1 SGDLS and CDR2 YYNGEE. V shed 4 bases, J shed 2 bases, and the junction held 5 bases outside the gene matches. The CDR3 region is CASSKGTGANYGYTF. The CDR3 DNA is TGTGCCAGCAGCAAGGGGACAGGGGCCAACTATGGCTACACCTTC.

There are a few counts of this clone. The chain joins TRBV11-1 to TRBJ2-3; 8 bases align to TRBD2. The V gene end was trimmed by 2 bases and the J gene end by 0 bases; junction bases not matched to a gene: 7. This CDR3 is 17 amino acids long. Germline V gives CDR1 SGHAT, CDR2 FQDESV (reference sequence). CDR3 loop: CASSLSPAGASTDTQYF. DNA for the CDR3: TGTGCCAGCAGCTTAAGCCCAGCGGGGGCTAGCACAGATACGCAGTATTTT.

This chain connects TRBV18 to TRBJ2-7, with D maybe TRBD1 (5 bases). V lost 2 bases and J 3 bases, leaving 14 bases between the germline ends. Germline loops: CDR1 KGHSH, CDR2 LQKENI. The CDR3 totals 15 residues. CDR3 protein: CASSPAAGFHYEQYF. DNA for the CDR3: TGTGCCAGCTCACCAGCGGCAGGGTTTCACTACGAGCAGTACTTC.

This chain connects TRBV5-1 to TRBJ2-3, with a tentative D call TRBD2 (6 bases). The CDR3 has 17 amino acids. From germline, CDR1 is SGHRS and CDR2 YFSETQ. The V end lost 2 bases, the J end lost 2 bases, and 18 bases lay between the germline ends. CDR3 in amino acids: CASSLNTGTYYTDTQYF. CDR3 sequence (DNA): TGCGCCAGCAGCTTAAATACCGGGACTTACTACACAGATACGCAGTATTTT.

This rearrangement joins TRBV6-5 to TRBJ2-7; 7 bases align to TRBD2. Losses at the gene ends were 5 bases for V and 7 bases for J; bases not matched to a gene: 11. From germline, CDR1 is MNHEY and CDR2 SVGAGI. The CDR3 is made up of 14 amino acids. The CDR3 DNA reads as TGTGCCAGCAGTAGCGGGACCAGTACAAGAGAGCAGTACTTC. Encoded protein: CASSSGTSTREQYF.

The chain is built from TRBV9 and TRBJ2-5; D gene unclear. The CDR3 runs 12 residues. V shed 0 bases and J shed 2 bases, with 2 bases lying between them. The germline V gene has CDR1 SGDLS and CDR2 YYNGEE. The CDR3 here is CASSVAQETQYF. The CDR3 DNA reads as TGTGCCAGCAGCGTAGCACAAGAGACCCAGTACTTC.

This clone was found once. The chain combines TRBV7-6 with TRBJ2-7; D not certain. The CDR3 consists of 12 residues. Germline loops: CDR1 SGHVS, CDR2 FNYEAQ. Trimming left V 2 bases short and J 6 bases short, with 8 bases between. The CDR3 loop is CASSLSGSEQYF. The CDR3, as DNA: TGTGCCAGCAGCTTAAGTGGCTCCGAGCAGTACTTC.

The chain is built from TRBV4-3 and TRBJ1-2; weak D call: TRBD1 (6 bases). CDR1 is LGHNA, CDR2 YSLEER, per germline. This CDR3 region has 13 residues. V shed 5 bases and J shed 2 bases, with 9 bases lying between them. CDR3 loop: CASSYGQNYGYTF. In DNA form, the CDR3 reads TGCGCCAGCAGCTACGGACAGAACTATGGCTACACCTTC.

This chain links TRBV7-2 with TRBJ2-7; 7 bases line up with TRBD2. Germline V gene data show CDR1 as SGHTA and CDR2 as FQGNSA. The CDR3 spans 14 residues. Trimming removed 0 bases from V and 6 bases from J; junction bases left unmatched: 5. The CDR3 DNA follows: TGTGCCAGCAGCTTAGCGGGAGGGCCAAGCGAGCAGTACTTC. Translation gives CASSLAGGPSEQYF.

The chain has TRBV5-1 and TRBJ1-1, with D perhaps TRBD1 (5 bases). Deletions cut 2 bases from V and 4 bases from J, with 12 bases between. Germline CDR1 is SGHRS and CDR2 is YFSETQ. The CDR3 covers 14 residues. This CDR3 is CASSFTQGITEAFF. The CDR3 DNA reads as TGCGCCAGCAGCTTCACCCAGGGTATCACTGAAGCTTTCTTT. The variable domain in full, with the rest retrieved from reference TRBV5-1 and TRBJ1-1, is KAGVTQTPRYLIKTRGQQVTLSCSPISGHRSVSWYQQTPGQGLQFLFEYFSETQRNKGNFPGRFSGRQFSNSRSEMNVSTLELGDSALYLCASSFTQGITEAFFGQGTRLTVV.

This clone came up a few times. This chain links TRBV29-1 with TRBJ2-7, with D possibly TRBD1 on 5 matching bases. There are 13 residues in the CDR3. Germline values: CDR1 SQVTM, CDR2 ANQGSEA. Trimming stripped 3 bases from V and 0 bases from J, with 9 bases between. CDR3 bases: TGCAGCGTTGAGACAGTTAGCTCCTACGAGCAGTACTTC. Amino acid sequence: CSVETVSSYEQYF.

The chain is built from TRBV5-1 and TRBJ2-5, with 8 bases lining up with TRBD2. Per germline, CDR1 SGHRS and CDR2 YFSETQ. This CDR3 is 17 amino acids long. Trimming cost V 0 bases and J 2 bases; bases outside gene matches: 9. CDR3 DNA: TGCGCCAGCAGCTTGGCCAGAGGCGGGGGGCCGCAAGAGACCCAGTACTTC. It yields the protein CASSLARGGGPQETQYF.